This record looks at one T cell receptor beta chain sequence and its context. Germline CDR1 reads MNHEY; CDR2 reads SMNVEV (reference sequence). Between the trimmed V and J ends, which lost 6 bases and 0 bases, there was a span of 15 bases. The CDR3 runs 16 residues. The sample comes from a study of blood T cell repertoires in COVID-19. Measured with immunoSEQ multiplex PCR; TCRdb has only the in-frame clones, and not every one. Of some 150,000 clones listed, approximately 87% are singletons. The TCR originated in a woman aged 45-60 years with active or convalescent COVID-19. The rearrangement joins TRBV27 to TRBJ1-3; D is ambiguous. The sequenced material came from peripheral blood. CDR3 protein: CASSPSAGDSGNTIYF. The CDR3 DNA reads as TGTGCCAGCAGCCCGTCCGCGGGAGACTCTGGAAACACCATATATTTT.